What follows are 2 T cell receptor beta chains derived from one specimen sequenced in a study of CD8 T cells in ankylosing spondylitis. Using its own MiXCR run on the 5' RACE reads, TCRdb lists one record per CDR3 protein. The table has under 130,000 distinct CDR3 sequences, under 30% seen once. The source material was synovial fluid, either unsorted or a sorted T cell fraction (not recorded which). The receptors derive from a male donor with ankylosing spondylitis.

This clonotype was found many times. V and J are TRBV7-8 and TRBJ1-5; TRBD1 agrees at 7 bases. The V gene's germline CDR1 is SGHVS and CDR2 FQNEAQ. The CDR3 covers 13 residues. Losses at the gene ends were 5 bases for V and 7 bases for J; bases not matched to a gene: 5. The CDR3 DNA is TGTGCCAGCAGCCCCCGACAGGGCCAGCCCCAGCATTTT. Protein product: CASSPRQGQPQHF.

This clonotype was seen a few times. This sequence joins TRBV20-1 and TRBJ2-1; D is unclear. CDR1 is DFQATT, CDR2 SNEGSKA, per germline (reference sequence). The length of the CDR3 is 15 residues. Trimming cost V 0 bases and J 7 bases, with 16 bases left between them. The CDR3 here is CSARDPRTIINEQFF. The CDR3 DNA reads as TGCAGTGCTAGAGATCCTAGGACCATTATAAATGAGCAGTTCTTC.